This T cell receptor beta chain was identified during a study of T cell changes during pregnancy in multiple sclerosis. The repertoire was sequenced with immunoSEQ multiplex PCR; TCRdb's copy has only in-frame clones and lacks some. The table records tens of thousands of clones, around 94% of them present only once. The CDR3 extends over 14 amino acids. The J segment lost 3 bases and the V segment lost 6 bases, leaving 5 bases of the junction unmatched. Germline assignment: CDR1 MNHEY and CDR2 SVGAGI. The chain couples TRBV6-5 to TRBJ2-7; 10 nucleotides line up with TRBD1. Sequenced material: peripheral blood, taken after pregnancy. This TCR derives from a female donor with multiple sclerosis, enrolled in a pregnancy study. The CDR3 loop reads CASSLTGGFYEQYF. The CDR3 DNA is TGTGCCAGCAGCCTGACAGGGGGCTTCTACGAGCAGTACTTC.